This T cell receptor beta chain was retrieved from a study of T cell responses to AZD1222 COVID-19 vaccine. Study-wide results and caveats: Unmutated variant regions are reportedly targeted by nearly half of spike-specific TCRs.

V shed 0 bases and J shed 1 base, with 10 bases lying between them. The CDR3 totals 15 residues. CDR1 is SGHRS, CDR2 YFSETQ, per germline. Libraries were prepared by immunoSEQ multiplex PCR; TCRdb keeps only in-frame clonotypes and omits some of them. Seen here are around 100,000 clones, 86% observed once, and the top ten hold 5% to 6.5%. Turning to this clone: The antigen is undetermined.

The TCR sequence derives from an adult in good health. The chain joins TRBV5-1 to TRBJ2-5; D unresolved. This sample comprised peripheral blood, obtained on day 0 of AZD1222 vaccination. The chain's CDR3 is CASSLAVRFQETQYF. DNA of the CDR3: TGCGCCAGCAGCTTGGCAGTGAGGTTCCAAGAGACCCAGTACTTC.